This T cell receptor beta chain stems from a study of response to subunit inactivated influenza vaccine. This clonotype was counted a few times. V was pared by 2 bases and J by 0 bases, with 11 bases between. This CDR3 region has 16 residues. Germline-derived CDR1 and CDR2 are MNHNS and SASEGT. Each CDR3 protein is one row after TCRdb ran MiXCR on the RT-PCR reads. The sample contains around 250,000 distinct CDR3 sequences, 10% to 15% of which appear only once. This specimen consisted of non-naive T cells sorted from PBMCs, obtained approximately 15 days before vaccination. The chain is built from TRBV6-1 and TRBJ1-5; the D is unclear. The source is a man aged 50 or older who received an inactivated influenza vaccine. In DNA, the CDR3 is TGTGCCAGCAGTGAAATATTGACACCTAGCAATCAGCCCCAGCATTTT. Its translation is CASSEILTPSNQPQHF.